This TCR beta chain originates from a study of T cell responses to AZD1222 COVID-19 vaccine. General observations from the study: Reportedly, nearly half of unique spike TCRs recognized epitopes outside B.1.351/B.1.1.7 mutations.

Only in-frame clones appear in the TCRdb table, and some are missing; sequencing was by immunoSEQ multiplex PCR. The repertoire holds fewer than 180,000 clones, with about 95% as singletons. This CDR3 is built from 11 residues. Trimming shortened V by 11 bases and J by 6 bases, and 14 bases separated the two germline ends. Germline CDR1 and CDR2: MNHEY and SVGAGI. A remark on this clone: What it binds is not known.

This specimen consisted of peripheral blood, obtained on day 0 of AZD1222 vaccination. The receptor was derived from an adult in good health. The gene calls are TRBV6-5 and TRBJ2-7; TRBD1 is a possible D gene (5 bases). The DNA of the CDR3 is TGTGCCGTCACAGGTTATCGCGAGCAGTACGTC. It encodes CAVTGYREQYV.